Presented here are 17 T cell receptor beta chains from one specimen sequenced in a study of early T cells in non-severe SARS-CoV-2 infection. Each CDR3 protein gets one entry after TCRdb re-called the 5' RACE reads with MiXCR. The sample gives over 90,000 distinct CDR3 sequences, around 13% of which show up once; less than 8% is in the top ten. The sample taken for sequencing was whole blood. The receptor set was obtained from an adult who was a healthcare worker with PCR-confirmed SARS-CoV-2 infection or an uninfected control (not recorded which).

V usage is TRBV5-4 and J usage is TRBJ2-3; D possibly uses TRBD1 or TRBD2 (6 bases each). The CDR3 runs to 15 residues. The ends were cut back, 0 bases at V and 0 bases at J, with 8 bases in the middle. The germline gives CDR1 SGHNT, CDR2 YYREEE (reference sequence). The CDR3 loop reads CASSLGGASTDTQYF. In nucleotides, the CDR3 is TGTGCCAGCAGCTTGGGGGGGGCAAGCACAGATACGCAGTATTTT.

As regards this clonotype: Given a much more abundant clone one base away, this may be a read error. The chain is built from TRBV18 and TRBJ2-1; D remains ambiguous. In germline, CDR1 is KGHSH, CDR2 LQKENI. Deletions cut 2 bases from V and 7 bases from J, with 9 bases between. The CDR3 consists of 13 residues. CDR3 bases: TGTGCCAGCTCACCATTCATGGTAAATGAGCAGTTCTTC. This sequence encodes CASSPFMVNEQFF.

The chain couples TRBV28 to TRBJ2-5; TRBD2 agrees at 12 bases. The CDR3 totals 15 residues. Losses at the gene ends were 6 bases for V and 5 bases for J; bases not matched to a gene: 7. The V gene's germline CDR1 is MDHEN and CDR2 SYDVKM. The chain's CDR3 is CASSRLAGVTETQYF. CDR3 nucleotides: TGTGCCAGCAGCCGACTAGCGGGGGTAACCGAGACCCAGTACTTC.

V is TRBV2 and J is TRBJ1-5; TRBD1 matches at 7 bases. The V segment lost 8 bases and the J segment 8 bases; nucleotides outside the gene matches: 6. The CDR3 has 12 residues. The V gene's germline CDR1 is SNHLY and CDR2 FYNNEI. The CDR3 DNA sequence: TGTGCCAGCGGGGACAGTCTGAAGCCCCAGCATTTT. Its protein product is CASGDSLKPQHF.

In this sample, this clonotype turned up many times. The chain employs TRBV10-3 and TRBJ1-5; unclear D gene. V lost 4 bases to trimming and J lost 9 bases, with 13 bases between them. The CDR3 runs to 13 residues. Germline CDR1 ENHRY, CDR2 SYGVKD. The chain's CDR3 is CAISGEGPGPQHF. As DNA, the CDR3 is TGTGCCATCAGTGGTGAAGGCCCAGGGCCCCAGCATTTT.

The chain carries TRBV29-1 and TRBJ2-7; 13 bases agree with TRBD2. The CDR3 runs to 15 residues. The germline CDR1 and CDR2 sequences are SQVTM and ANQGSEA. After removal of 3 bases from V and 2 bases from J, the junction contained 4 bases not matched to a gene. CDR3 DNA sequence: TGCAGCGTTGATTTCGGACTAGCGGGAGCCTACGAGCAGTACTTC. It specifies CSVDFGLAGAYEQYF.

Worth noting for this clonotype: Given a much more abundant clone one base away, this may be a read error. J is TRBJ2-7 and V is TRBV7-9, with a tentative D call TRBD1 (5 bases). In germline, CDR1 is SEHNR, CDR2 FQNEAQ (reference sequence). This CDR3 comprises 14 residues. The CDR3 DNA follows: TGTGCCAGCAGCCCGGGTGACAGTGCCTACGAGCTGTACTTC. Translation gives CASSPGDSAYELYF.

CDR3 coding DNA: TGTGCCAGCAGCCATTCAGACCCAGTCTACAATGAGCAGTTCTTC. Translated: CASSHSDPVYNEQFF. This chain uses TRBV14 with TRBJ2-1; no clear D. CDR3 size: 15 residues. Between the trimmed V and J ends, which lost 3 bases and 3 bases, there was a span of 12 bases. Germline loops: CDR1 SGHDN, CDR2 FVKESK.

The chain employs TRBV20-1 and TRBJ2-1; 13 nucleotides align to TRBD2. Germline V gene data show CDR1 as DFQATT and CDR2 as SNEGSKA (reference sequence). Trimming cost V 5 bases and J 6 bases; bases outside gene matches: 10. CDR3 length: 16 residues. DNA of the CDR3: TGCAGTGCTTACTACCCAGGACTAGCGGGAGCCAATGAGCAGTTCTTC. It yields the protein CSAYYPGLAGANEQFF.

This clonotype has at least ten counts. The V gene is TRBV11-2, the J gene TRBJ2-3; D is possibly TRBD2 (5 bases). This CDR3 contains 15 residues. Germline CDR1 is SGHAT and CDR2 is FQNNGV. V was shortened by 5 bases and J by 3 bases, with 15 bases between the two germline ends. CDR3 DNA sequence: TGTGCCAGCAGCCCTTCCCGGGGTGCGACAGATACGCAGTATTTT. Its translation: CASSPSRGATDTQYF.

V is TRBV5-6 and J is TRBJ2-7; D might be TRBD1 (5 bases). This CDR3 region has 15 residues. Trimming removed 2 bases at V and 3 bases at J, with 15 bases between. The germline V gene encodes CDR1 SGHDT and CDR2 YYEEEE. CDR3 in amino acids: CASSFQGSVNYEQYF. The CDR3 nucleotides read TGTGCCAGCAGCTTTCAGGGAAGTGTTAACTACGAGCAGTACTTC.

This clonotype was seen ten or more times. The rearrangement links TRBV12-3 or TRBV12-4 to TRBJ2-7, with D tentatively TRBD1 (6 bases). This CDR3 has 11 residues. Trimming removed 5 bases at V and 4 bases at J, with 6 bases between. The CDR3 loop reads CASSTGYEQYF. In nucleotides, the CDR3 is TGTGCCAGCAGTACAGGGTACGAGCAGTACTTC.

This clonotype was recorded a few times. V and J are TRBV20-1 and TRBJ2-1; D not certain. Trimming took 5 bases from V and 8 from J, leaving 10 bases between them. CDR1 DFQATT and CDR2 SNEGSKA come from the germline V gene (reference sequence). This CDR3 comprises 11 residues. This CDR3 is CSARLVHEQFF. The CDR3 DNA sequence: TGCAGTGCTCGGCTAGTCCATGAGCAGTTCTTC.

This chain joins TRBV4-1 and TRBJ2-7; D ambiguous. The CDR3 sequence is 13 residues long. The V gene lost 0 bases and the J gene lost 3 bases, with 6 bases spanning the gap. From germline, CDR1 is MGHRA and CDR2 YSYEKL. DNA of the CDR3: TGCGCCAGCAGCCAAGATCTCTACTACGAGCAGTACTTC. Translating it yields CASSQDLYYEQYF.

Notes on this clonotype: One base away lies a much larger clone, so this may be a sequencing read error. V usage is TRBV6-5 and J usage is TRBJ2-4, with D possibly being TRBD2 (5 bases). Germline V gene lookup returns CDR1 MNHEY and CDR2 SVGAGI. Trimming stripped 8 bases from V and 7 bases from J, with 15 bases between. The CDR3 extends over 13 amino acids. CDR3 region: CASSGNLKNIQYF. The CDR3 bases are TGTGCCAGCTCGGGGAACTTGAAGAACATTCAGTACTTC.

In its sample, this clonotype was seen many times. The V gene is TRBV4-1, the J gene TRBJ1-4, with D perhaps TRBD1 (6 bases). V was pared by 4 bases and J by 5 bases, with 14 bases between. There are 15 residues in the CDR3. Germline V gene data show CDR1 as MGHRA and CDR2 as YSYEKL. CDR3 nucleotide sequence: TGCGCCAGCAGCCCTATCGGACAGCTCAATGAAAAACTGTTTTTT. Translated, it gives CASSPIGQLNEKLFF.

In this sample, this clonotype turned up many times. This chain connects TRBV10-3 to TRBJ2-5; TRBD1 matches at 9 bases. CDR1 is ENHRY, CDR2 SYGVKD, per germline. After removal of 6 bases from V and 2 bases from J, the junction contained 7 bases not matched to a gene. The CDR3 contains 15 residues. The CDR3 DNA reads TGTGCCATCAGCGATCCGGGACAGGGTCAAGAGACCCAGTACTTC. It specifies CAISDPGQGQETQYF.